The rows below give T cell receptor beta chains drawn from one sample of a study of blood T cells in healthy people across ages. TCRdb re-called the 5' RACE reads through MiXCR, storing one row per CDR3 protein. The sample holds approximately 900,000 distinct CDR3 sequences, 25% to 35% seen once. The data were also submitted as part of a second study, on T cells of mothers and their children.

The sample comprised blood. All receptors derive from a woman in her 40s in good health. Both conserved end residues are part of each CDR3. A D gene is named only where the DNA matches it firmly. Clone size is given for some rows only: seen once, a few or many times, or a class if the clone is expanded.

v_gene: TRBV20-1; d_gene: TRBD2; j_gene: TRBJ2-3; abundance: .; CDR3aa: CSAQMHSRGVTDTQYF; CDR3nt: TGCAGTGCCCAGATGCACTCGCGGGGGGTCACAGATACGCAGTATTTT
v_gene: TRBV4-3; d_gene: TRBD1; j_gene: TRBJ1-5; abundance: .; CDR3aa: CASSQETGANQPQHF; CDR3nt: TGCGCCAGCAGCCAAGAGACAGGGGCAAATCAGCCCCAGCATTTT
v_gene: TRBV20-1; d_gene: TRBD2; j_gene: TRBJ2-3; abundance: .; CDR3aa: CSAAGRERGPADTQYF; CDR3nt: TGCAGTGCTGCCGGCCGTGAGCGGGGCCCCGCAGATACGCAGTATTTT
v_gene: TRBV29-1; d_gene: TRBD1; j_gene: TRBJ2-3; abundance: .; CDR3aa: CSVASTGTTDTQYF; CDR3nt: TGCAGCGTTGCTTCGACAGGGACAACAGATACGCAGTATTTT
v_gene: TRBV5-1; d_gene: .; j_gene: TRBJ1-1; abundance: .; CDR3aa: CASSFGVGVNTEAFF; CDR3nt: TGCGCCAGCAGCTTTGGCGTCGGGGTGAACACTGAAGCTTTCTTT
v_gene: TRBV12-3/TRBV12-4; d_gene: TRBD1; j_gene: TRBJ1-2; abundance: many; CDR3aa: CASSTSGTAAYGYTF; CDR3nt: TGTGCCAGCAGTACATCCGGGACAGCCGCCTATGGCTACACCTTC
v_gene: TRBV20-1; d_gene: .; j_gene: TRBJ2-1; abundance: many; CDR3aa: CSARVPGLRAEEQFF; CDR3nt: TGCAGTGCTAGAGTCCCGGGACTCCGGGCGGAGGAGCAGTTCTTC
v_gene: TRBV12-5; d_gene: .; j_gene: TRBJ2-1; abundance: few; CDR3aa: CASGLFKSGNNEQFF; CDR3nt: TGTGCTAGTGGTTTGTTTAAGAGCGGTAACAATGAGCAGTTCTTC
v_gene: TRBV7-2; d_gene: .; j_gene: TRBJ1-2; abundance: many; CDR3aa: CASSLDSGIPYGYTF; CDR3nt: TGTGCCAGCAGCTTAGATTCGGGAATACCCTATGGCTACACCTTC
v_gene: TRBV7-8; d_gene: TRBD1; j_gene: TRBJ1-6; abundance: .; CDR3aa: CASSSQTGNNSPLHF; CDR3nt: TGTGCCAGCAGCTCCCAGACAGGGAACAATTCACCCCTCCACTTT
v_gene: TRBV5-1; d_gene: TRBD1; j_gene: TRBJ1-1; abundance: .; CDR3aa: CASSLGDRGRGMNTEAFF; CDR3nt: TGCGCCAGCAGCTTGGGGGACAGGGGGCGCGGTATGAACACTGAAGCTTTCTTT
v_gene: TRBV27; d_gene: .; j_gene: TRBJ2-3; abundance: .; CDR3aa: CASSSRARDTDTQYF; CDR3nt: TGTGCCAGCAGTTCCCGGGCCCGAGACACAGATACGCAGTATTTT
v_gene: TRBV29-1; d_gene: TRBD1; j_gene: TRBJ1-4; abundance: .; CDR3aa: CSVAGRGTTNEKLFF; CDR3nt: TGCAGCGTTGCAGGCAGGGGGACGACTAATGAAAAACTGTTTTTT
v_gene: TRBV3-1; d_gene: .; j_gene: TRBJ2-7; abundance: few; CDR3aa: CASSPLVGQGGEQYF; CDR3nt: TGTGCCAGCAGCCCTCTTGTCGGGCAGGGCGGCGAGCAGTACTTC
v_gene: TRBV29-1; d_gene: TRBD2; j_gene: TRBJ2-5; abundance: many; CDR3aa: CSVRAGGFQETQYF; CDR3nt: TGCAGCGTACGAGCGGGGGGGTTCCAAGAGACCCAGTACTTC
v_gene: TRBV6-2/TRBV6-3; d_gene: .; j_gene: TRBJ2-1; abundance: few; CDR3aa: CASSYREVPPYNEQFF; CDR3nt: TGTGCCAGCAGTTACAGGGAGGTGCCTCCCTACAATGAGCAGTTCTTC
v_gene: TRBV4-1; d_gene: TRBD1; j_gene: TRBJ1-4; abundance: few; CDR3aa: CASSQDGTGGEKLFF; CDR3nt: TGCGCCAGCAGCCAAGACGGGACAGGGGGTGAAAAACTGTTTTTT
v_gene: TRBV3-1; d_gene: .; j_gene: TRBJ1-5; abundance: .; CDR3aa: CASSQWTDNQPQHF; CDR3nt: TGTGCCAGCAGCCAGTGGACAGACAATCAGCCCCAGCATTTT
v_gene: TRBV6-2/TRBV6-3; d_gene: .; j_gene: TRBJ1-1; abundance: few; CDR3aa: CASRAAFF; CDR3nt: TGTGCCAGCAGGGCGGCTTTCTTT
v_gene: TRBV2; d_gene: TRBD2; j_gene: TRBJ2-7; abundance: few; CDR3aa: CASSEATGGVYEQYF; CDR3nt: TGTGCCAGCAGTGAAGCGACGGGGGGAGTCTACGAGCAGTACTTC
v_gene: TRBV5-1; d_gene: TRBD1; j_gene: TRBJ2-2; abundance: .; CDR3aa: CASSLRTGQNGELFF; CDR3nt: TGCGCCAGCAGCTTAAGGACAGGTCAGAACGGGGAGCTGTTTTTT
v_gene: TRBV7-7; d_gene: TRBD2; j_gene: TRBJ2-1; abundance: .; CDR3aa: CASSPYSRTSGGDEQFF; CDR3nt: TGTGCTAGCAGCCCTTACTCCCGGACTAGCGGGGGGGATGAGCAGTTCTTC
v_gene: TRBV5-6; d_gene: .; j_gene: TRBJ1-4; abundance: few; CDR3aa: CASSLMTDEKLFF; CDR3nt: TGTGCCAGCAGCTTGATGACTGATGAAAAACTGTTTTTT
v_gene: TRBV18; d_gene: TRBD1; j_gene: TRBJ1-1; abundance: few; CDR3aa: CASSPTDRGEAFF; CDR3nt: TGTGCCAGCTCACCTACTGACAGGGGTGAAGCTTTCTTT
v_gene: TRBV6-2/TRBV6-3; d_gene: TRBD2; j_gene: TRBJ2-1; abundance: many; CDR3aa: CASSYGSGGFYNEQFF; CDR3nt: TGTGCCAGCAGTTACGGTAGCGGGGGATTCTACAATGAGCAGTTCTTC
v_gene: TRBV27; d_gene: .; j_gene: TRBJ2-7; abundance: .; CDR3aa: CASSLSNSGPYEQYF; CDR3nt: TGTGCCAGCAGTTTAAGTAACTCCGGACCCTACGAGCAGTACTTC